This T cell receptor beta chain was identified in a study of Tregs in tolerant kidney transplant recipients. Study details: The nonmyeloablative bone marrow transplants came from related graft donors, with transient mixed chimerism. General study points: Tolerant patients' donor-specific Tregs expanded beyond overall Tregs, suggesting antigen-driven growth.

J was trimmed by 0 bases and V by 0 bases; bases with no gene match: 11. There are 19 residues in the CDR3. Germline CDR1 is MNHEY and CDR2 is SMNVEV (reference sequence). As concerns this clone: Antigen: not known.

TCRdb keeps only in-frame clones here, not all; method: immunoSEQ multiplex PCR. This sample has about 60,000 clones; around nine tenths occur once, and the top ten carry roughly 11%. Sequenced material: CD8+ T cells from blood, taken before the transplant. This rearrangement joins TRBV27 to TRBJ1-5, with TRBD1 matching over 7 bases. This clonotype was sampled from a human donor who received a combined kidney and bone marrow transplant. The CDR3 here is CASSLSMMGTANSNQPQHF. The DNA for the CDR3 is TGTGCCAGCAGTTTATCGATGATGGGGACAGCTAATAGCAATCAGCCCCAGCATTTT.